The 14 T cell receptor beta chains presented below share a single source sample, sequenced in a study of T-cell reconstitution after alpha-beta-depleted transplantation in children. Preparing the TCRbeta library involved the use of unique molecular identifiers. TCRdb independently ran MiXCR on the PCR reads; one entry per CDR3 protein. The sample records about 640,000 distinct CDR3 sequences, roughly 17% being singletons. The specimen was PBMCs from the stem cell graft donor, collected from the stem cell graft. The source is a human donor who donated a stem cell graft to a child with acute myeloid leukemia.

The chain joins TRBV20-1 to TRBJ1-2, with D perhaps matching TRBD1 (5 bases). Germline V CDR1 and CDR2: DFQATT, SNEGSKA (reference sequence). Trimming left V 5 bases short and J 4 bases short, with 20 bases between. The CDR3 covers 15 residues. CDR3 amino acids: CSAPKGGTMIYGYTF. CDR3 bases: TGCAGTGCTCCAAAAGGAGGGACTATGATCTATGGCTACACCTTC.

This clonotype appeared many times. The CDR3 loop is CASSRAGGPSNWDTQYF. The DNA for the CDR3 is TGCGCCAGCAGCAGAGCGGGGGGGCCATCAAATTGGGATACGCAGTATTTT. The J gene is TRBJ2-3, the V gene TRBV5-1, with 10 bases that match TRBD2. The CDR3 loop spans 17 amino acids. Unmatched junction bases numbered 14, after V lost 4 bases and J lost 6 bases. CDR1 and CDR2 from the germline V gene are SGHRS and YFSETQ.

Turning to this clonotype: It may be a read error: a sequence one base away is much more abundant. The chain couples TRBV30 to TRBJ2-1; 8 bases match TRBD2. CDR1 is GTSNPN, CDR2 SVGIG, per germline (reference sequence). This CDR3 has 14 amino acids. The CDR3 DNA follows: TGTGCCTGGAGTGCTAGCGGGTTTGGAGATGACCAGTTCTTC. It specifies CAWSASGFGDDQFF.

The gene calls are TRBV7-9 and TRBJ2-7; D is unresolved. The germline V gene encodes CDR1 SEHNR and CDR2 FQNEAQ (reference sequence). Trimming took 1 base from V and 0 from J, leaving 7 bases between them. The CDR3 is 14 residues long. The DNA of the CDR3 is TGTGCCAGCAGCTTAGTCGCATCCTCCTACGAGCAGTACTTC. As protein: CASSLVASSYEQYF. The whole variable domain, remainder taken from reference TRBV7-9 and TRBJ2-7, is DTGVSQNPRHKITKRGQNVTFRCDPISEHNRLYWYRQTLGQGPEFLTYFQNEAQLEKSRLLSDRFSAERPKGSFSTLEIQRTEQGDSAMYLCASSLVASSYEQYFGPGTRLTVT.

In the case of this clonotype: A much bigger clone sits one base away, suggesting this may be a read error. The chain recombines TRBV7-9 with TRBJ2-1; TRBD2 aligns across 12 bases. Germline CDR1 SEHNR, CDR2 FQNEAQ (reference sequence). The CDR3 extends over 16 amino acids. Trimming removed 4 bases from V and 3 bases from J; junction bases left unmatched: 4. CDR3 in DNA: TGTGCCAGCAGCTCCAGACTAGCGGGGGACTACAATGAGCAGTTCTTC. This codes for CASSSRLAGDYNEQFF.

Worth noting for this clonotype: A clone one base away is much larger, so this may be a read error. The chain links TRBV20-1 to TRBJ2-1; TRBD2 agrees at 15 bases. The last part of the DNA fits TRBJ2-7 better; the J call may be wrong. CDR1 is DFQATT, CDR2 SNEGSKA, per germline (reference sequence). The CDR3 is made up of 14 amino acids. This CDR3 reads CSARTSGGVNEQYF. The DNA for the CDR3 is TGCAGTGCCAGGACTAGCGGGGGGGTCAATGAGCAGTACTTC.

This clonotype has at least ten counts. The J gene is TRBJ1-6, the V gene TRBV5-5; 8 nucleotides line up with TRBD1. Trimming cost V 4 bases and J 9 bases; bases outside gene matches: 12. The V gene's germline CDR1 is SGHKS and CDR2 YYEKEE (reference sequence). This CDR3 comprises 16 residues. The CDR3 is CASSPQGARKISPLHF. The CDR3 coding sequence is TGTGCCAGCAGCCCCCAGGGGGCTCGGAAAATTTCACCCCTCCACTTT.

This clonotype was counted many times. V gene TRBV7-2 combines with J gene TRBJ1-5; 8 bases line up with TRBD1. The V gene end was trimmed by 1 base and the J gene end by 6 bases; junction bases not matched to a gene: 5. This CDR3 has 15 residues. Germline V gives CDR1 SGHTA, CDR2 FQGNSA. The DNA of the CDR3 is TGTGCCAGCAGCTTAGGGGGGACAGGAGGTCAGCCCCAGCATTTT. It translates to CASSLGGTGGQPQHF.

The chain has TRBV20-1 and TRBJ1-3; D gene unclear. This CDR3 region has 16 residues. Trimming removed 0 bases at V and 4 bases at J, with 16 bases between. Germline V gene lookup returns CDR1 DFQATT and CDR2 SNEGSKA (reference sequence). This chain's CDR3 is CSARDHGRASGNTIYF. The DNA of the CDR3 is TGCAGTGCTAGAGATCATGGACGGGCGTCGGGAAACACCATATATTTT.

This chain joins TRBV9 and TRBJ2-3, with D perhaps TRBD2 (6 bases). Deletions cut 5 bases from V and 5 bases from J, with 15 bases between. The CDR3 covers 14 residues. CDR1 and CDR2 (germline): SGDLS, YYNGEE. DNA of the CDR3: TGTGCCAGCAGTCCCGCAGCGGAGGGAGATACGCAGTATTTT. Its protein is CASSPAAEGDTQYF.

The count of this clonotype is one. In DNA form, the CDR3 reads TGTGCCAGCAGCTTAGGGTCGGGGGGTTTTGGAGAGACCCAGTACTTC. Amino acids: CASSLGSGGFGETQYF. V and J are TRBV7-6 and TRBJ2-5, with 7 bases fitting TRBD2. The junction had 9 bases not matched to a gene; V was cut back by 1 base and J by 4 bases. Germline V gives CDR1 SGHVS, CDR2 FNYEAQ. The CDR3 is 16 residues long.

The genes are TRBV18 and TRBJ1-1; D not resolved. Germline-derived CDR1 and CDR2 are KGHSH and LQKENI. CDR3 length: 14 residues. The germline V and J ends were trimmed by 1 base and 5 bases, with 11 bases remaining between them. The CDR3 spells CASSPQGTRTEAFF. The CDR3, as DNA: TGTGCCAGCTCACCACAGGGAACGCGAACTGAAGCTTTCTTT.

This clonotype was seen many times. The chain employs TRBV20-1 and TRBJ2-1, with no clear D. Germline V gives CDR1 DFQATT, CDR2 SNEGSKA (reference sequence). The CDR3 is made up of 16 amino acids. Deletions cut 4 bases from V and 3 bases from J, with 19 bases between. The CDR3 loop is CSANPSIAQGYNEQFF. As DNA, the CDR3 is TGCAGTGCTAACCCCTCCATAGCCCAAGGCTACAATGAGCAGTTCTTC.

This sequence joins TRBV12-3 or TRBV12-4 and TRBJ2-1; 14 bases agree with TRBD2. V dropped 6 bases and J dropped 7; count of bases not matched to a gene: 5. This CDR3 region has 15 residues. The CDR3 bases are TGTGCCAGCAGGCTGACTAGCGGGGGGGCGAATGAGCAGTTCTTC. It is translated as CASRLTSGGANEQFF.